The present T cell receptor (beta chain) was sequenced within a study of shared clonotypes between healthy human individuals (dated by TCRdb to 2018 to 2020). Concerning the study at large: A few men and two women, aged 18 to 49 years, made up the cohort. Each donor's leukapheresis produced roughly between roughly 0.9 and 9 billion PBMCs. The study deeply sequenced blood TCR repertoires of five healthy adults to estimate repertoire size and the extent of clonotype sharing between individuals. Per donor, three plates each were used for CD4 naive and CD4 memory, two for CD8 naive, and one for CD8 memory. Libraries were prepared and TCR repertoires were sequenced by different laboratories using diverse techniques, in order to increase sequencing depth and limit assay-specific biases.

Using the deep immunoSEQ assay, TCR CDR3 regions were amplified from genomic DNA by multiplex PCR. Genomic DNA extracted from each cell subset was distributed evenly over all wells of several immunoSEQ 96-well plates, and each plate served as one replicate. Each replicate PCR for sorted subsets received approximately 220 ng genomic DNA, equal to some 32,000 T cell genomes. Purified libraries were measured with a Qubit 3.0 fluorometer, size-checked on a Bioanalyzer 2100, and measured again with the KAPA Library Quantification kit. Every immunoSEQ 96-well plate was sequenced on a separate single-read 150-cycle Illumina NextSeq 550 flow cell. The source study handled its data this way. Because the immunoSEQ output held only junctional sequences and lacked quality scores, the filtering could not match the filtering applied to full-length reads. To assign V/J genes and CDR3, sequences were annotated using PyIR, a Python wrapper for IgBLAST v1.9, with IMGT germline references. Reads with weak V/J assignments (E-value above 1e-6), missing CDR3, stop codons, out-of-frame junctions, or ambiguous translated residues were removed. A V3J clonotype was defined by an identical inferred V gene, J gene, and CDR3 amino acid sequence. Percentage overlap between repertoires was calculated by dividing the number of shared unique clonotypes by the size of the smaller repertoire. Richness of each repertoire was evaluated using RTK rarefaction, the Chao1 estimator, and Recon v2.1 estimates of unobserved clonotypes. OLGA was used to compute generation probabilities for all TCRbeta clonotypes that the gDNA method yielded from a few donors. The source is immuneACCESS, and TCRdb retained only in-frame sequences with V and J called. Part of the clones is not carried over; for the studies checked, unresolved V genes explain less than half of this, and the remainder is unexplained. The V and J calls and clone size come from that table; D and trimming were worked out from the DNA. The sample yields some 2.1 million clones; 80% to 95% were counted once. The ten largest account for approximately 1.7% of the sample.

For the CD8 naive samples, CD45RO-negative cells were positively selected for CCR7, yielding a CD45RA+CCR7+ population from which TemRA cells were excluded. The donors were healthy, HIV-negative adults with no recently reported acute infections or vaccinations. Every donor was a Caucasian adult residing in Nashville, Tennessee, USA. Blood was obtained by leukapheresis, after which PBMCs were separated by Ficoll-Histopaque density gradient centrifugation and cryopreserved in liquid nitrogen vapor phase. Purity and quantity of every magnetically sorted T cell population were checked by analytical flow cytometry. Genomic DNA was isolated from each sorted fraction and quantified by UV absorbance on a Nanodrop 2000c. General findings and caveats noted by the study authors: The genetic and exposure-history diversity represented was limited by the small number of donors. Sharing across a few donors was observed for 4.5% to 6.5% of naive CD4, about 4% of naive CD8, 2.3% of memory CD4, and roughly 0.4% of memory CD8 clonotypes. Rarefaction of sorted-subset datasets indicated incomplete sequencing despite the large sequencing depth. Sampling was restricted to blood, and TCR repertoires in tissue are likely to differ from TCR repertoires in blood. Pairwise subsampling indicated that sequencing depth was expected to affect the degree of clonotype sharing among donors. Larger estimated clonotype richness was generally found for naive subsets than for memory subsets. Clonotypes shared by all four sorted-subset donors showed higher generation probabilities than non-shared clonotypes.

With regard to this clone: Its antigen remains undetermined. Base quality data are lacking; no much larger clone is found one base away.

Sequencing was performed on naive CD8+ T cells from PBMCs. The cell subset or site label here, explained by the study, means: CD45RA+CCR7+. The receptor's source is a man aged 18 to 30 in good health. Some clones in this sample may be carry-over from other donors' samples.

The nucleotide sequence is given as TGTGCCAGTAGTATATCGACAGAGGAGACCCAGTACTTC. Translation gives CASSISTEETQYF. Recombination joined TRBV19 with TRBJ2-5, with TRBD1 perhaps the D gene, on 5 matching bases. According to the germline V gene (reference sequence), CDR1 reads LNHDA and CDR2 reads SQIVND. The CDR3 numbers 13 residues from cysteine through phenylalanine. Only the CDR3 DNA stays, 39 bases, in frame from base 1. V and J lose 2 bases and 5 bases, and a span of 9 bases separates them.